These T cell receptor beta chains were read from a single sample in a study of human T cells and chemical hapten exposure. TCRdb reanalysed the RACE reads using MiXCR and keeps one entry per CDR3 protein. The sample gives roughly 380,000 distinct CDR3 sequences, less than 6.5% of which show up once; 2.6% is in the top ten. The sequencing here drew on whole blood, taken in connection with sensitization to the hapten diphenylcyclopropenone (DPC). The source of these receptors is a woman in her forties or fifties with alopecia areata. Some clones in this sample may be carry-over from other donors' samples. Both conserved end residues are part of each CDR3. The order of the fields is CDR3 length, V gene, J gene, clone size, D gene, CDR3 protein, CDR3 DNA. The D gene is left open where the match is weak. For some rows the clone size is stated as once, few or many, or as a class when expanded; others skip it.

15	TRBV6-4	TRBJ2-7	few	.	CASSEVGTPFYEQYF	TGTGCCAGCAGTGAAGTGGGGACACCCTTCTACGAGCAGTACTTC
14	TRBV4-2	TRBJ2-1	many	.	CASSQDRAYNEQFF	TGTGCCAGCAGCCAAGATCGGGCCTACAATGAGCAGTTCTTC
18	TRBV28	TRBJ1-6	.	TRBD1	CASSLGATGTGGRSPLHF	TGTGCCAGCAGTTTAGGCGCTACCGGGACAGGGGGCCGGTCACCCCTCCACTTT
15	TRBV18	TRBJ2-7	many	.	CASSPPVQGGYEQYF	TGTGCCAGCTCACCACCGGTGCAGGGAGGCTACGAGCAGTACTTC
15	TRBV6-5	TRBJ2-5	many	TRBD1	CASSPGGLDEETQYF	TGTGCCAGCAGCCCAGGGGGATTAGATGAGGAGACCCAGTACTTC
15	TRBV4-1	TRBJ2-3	few	TRBD1	CASSFRPGGSDTQYF	TGCGCCAGCAGTTTCCGTCCAGGGGGTTCAGATACGCAGTATTTT
13	TRBV7-2	TRBJ2-3	few	.	CASSLEVADTQYF	TGTGCCAGCAGCTTAGAGGTAGCAGATACGCAGTATTTT
12	TRBV29-1	TRBJ1-1	many	.	CSVDRSNTEAFF	TGCAGCGTTGACAGGTCCAACACTGAAGCTTTCTTT
11	TRBV20-1	TRBJ1-1	.	.	CSAYRVTEAFF	TGCAGTGCTTACAGGGTGACTGAAGCTTTCTTT
14	TRBV9	TRBJ2-5	.	TRBD1	CASSDRDRGQTQYF	TGTGCCAGCAGCGACCGGGACAGGGGACAGACCCAGTACTTC
12	TRBV12-3/TRBV12-4	TRBJ2-5	many	.	CASSLNQETQYF	TGTGCCAGCAGTTTAAACCAAGAGACCCAGTACTTC
14	TRBV6-2/TRBV6-3	TRBJ1-1	many	.	CASSPTRGITEAFF	TGTGCCAGCAGTCCCACACGGGGAATCACTGAAGCTTTCTTT
14	TRBV6-5	TRBJ1-1	many	.	CASSYVGMRTEAFF	TGTGCCAGCAGTTATGTCGGAATGCGGACTGAAGCTTTCTTT
14	TRBV16	TRBJ2-7	many	TRBD2	CASSHGRGDYEQYF	TGTGCCAGCAGCCACGGACGGGGGGACTACGAGCAGTACTTC
15	TRBV7-9	TRBJ2-5	many	TRBD1	CASFTTGGGQETQYF	TGTGCCAGCTTCACCACAGGGGGAGGACAAGAGACCCAGTACTTC
11	TRBV6-2/TRBV6-3	TRBJ2-5	many	.	CASSPTKTQYF	TGTGCCAGCAGCCCAACGAAGACCCAGTACTTC
13	TRBV6-5	TRBJ2-3	few	TRBD2	CASSPGTSGGQYF	TGTGCCAGCAGCCCCGGGACTAGCGGGGGGCAGTATTTT
18	TRBV4-2	TRBJ1-6	few	.	CASSQDPEDFSYNSPLHF	TGTGCCAGCAGCCAAGACCCCGAAGATTTCTCCTATAATTCACCCCTCCACTTT
15	TRBV7-2	TRBJ2-7	few	.	CASSPRVGLPYEQYF	TGTGCCAGCAGCCCACGAGTGGGACTTCCCTACGAGCAGTACTTC
12	TRBV9	TRBJ2-1	.	TRBD2	CASSGWSGGQFF	TGTGCCAGCAGCGGGTGGTCGGGAGGGCAGTTCTTC
15	TRBV20-1	TRBJ2-1	.	TRBD2	CSARTSGRSINEQFF	TGCAGTGCGAGAACTAGCGGGAGATCGATAAATGAGCAGTTCTTC
14	TRBV5-1	TRBJ2-7	.	.	CASSSGGQSYEQYF	TGCGCCAGCAGCTCCGGGGGACAGTCCTACGAGCAGTACTTC
15	TRBV7-9	TRBJ2-7	many	.	CASSPKSGASYEQYF	TGTGCCAGCAGCCCAAAATCGGGGGCCTCCTACGAGCAGTACTTC
13	TRBV13	TRBJ2-1	many	.	CASRISSYNEQFF	TGTGCCAGCAGGATCAGCTCCTACAATGAGCAGTTCTTC
12	TRBV29-1	TRBJ2-5	many	.	CSVTEDQETQYF	TGCAGCGTTACTGAGGATCAAGAGACCCAGTACTTC
14	TRBV15	TRBJ2-6	many	.	CATGLLSGANVLTF	TGTGCCACCGGACTGCTCTCTGGGGCCAACGTCCTGACTTTC
18	TRBV6-1	TRBJ2-6	few	TRBD2	CASRKRLAGNSGANVLTF	TGTGCCAGCAGGAAGAGACTAGCGGGGAACTCTGGGGCCAACGTCCTGACTTTC
14	TRBV2	TRBJ2-2	many	TRBD2	CASRGLADTGELFF	TGTGCCAGCAGGGGACTAGCGGACACCGGGGAGCTGTTTTTT
16	TRBV27	TRBJ2-3	many	TRBD2	CASSLLKREGLGTQYF	TGTGCCAGCAGTTTACTGAAGCGGGAGGGCCTGGGTACGCAGTATTTT
13	TRBV20-1	TRBJ2-3	.	.	CSARDLRTDTQYF	TGCAGTGCTAGAGATCTCCGAACAGATACGCAGTATTTT
16	TRBV6-5	TRBJ2-7	many	TRBD2	CASSPGTSGRANEQYF	TGTGCCAGCAGTCCCGGGACTAGCGGGAGGGCCAACGAGCAGTACTTC
17	TRBV13	TRBJ1-2	many	.	CASSFERQAGSNYGYTF	TGTGCCAGCAGCTTTGAGAGGCAGGCAGGGAGTAACTATGGCTACACCTTC
14	TRBV6-2/TRBV6-3	TRBJ2-7	few	.	CASSYHTGAYEQYF	TGTGCCAGCAGTTACCATACCGGGGCCTACGAGCAGTACTTC
15	TRBV27	TRBJ1-3	many	.	CASSLSGGFGNTIYF	TGTGCCAGCAGTTTGTCCGGGGGCTTTGGAAACACCATATATTTT
15	TRBV10-3	TRBJ2-5	many	.	CAISDNSGVSETQYF	TGTGCCATCAGCGATAATAGCGGCGTTTCGGAGACCCAGTACTTC
13	TRBV12-3/TRBV12-4	TRBJ2-7	few	TRBD2	CASNRAGPGEQYF	TGTGCCAGCAACAGAGCGGGACCTGGTGAGCAGTACTTC
14	TRBV20-1	TRBJ2-7	many	TRBD2	CSARALAGDYEQYF	TGCAGTGCTAGAGCACTAGCGGGGGACTACGAGCAGTACTTC
13	TRBV7-2	TRBJ1-1	few	.	CASSLVTGAEAFF	TGTGCCAGCAGCTTAGTGACGGGGGCTGAAGCTTTCTTT
17	TRBV28	TRBJ2-7	many	.	CASSLGVGSGPPYEQYF	TGTGCCAGCAGTTTAGGGGTCGGGTCAGGGCCCCCCTACGAGCAGTACTTC
16	TRBV15	TRBJ2-5	many	TRBD2	CATSREAGRVGETQYF	TGTGCCACCAGCAGAGAAGCGGGGAGAGTCGGAGAGACCCAGTACTTC
13	TRBV24-1	TRBJ2-7	many	.	CATSDGARGNMYF	TGTGCCACCAGTGATGGCGCCAGGGGCAATATGTACTTC
14	TRBV5-6	TRBJ2-7	.	.	CASSLGDTSYEQYF	TGTGCCAGCAGCTTGGGTGACACCTCCTACGAGCAGTACTTC
15	TRBV7-8	TRBJ2-7	many	TRBD2	CASSLEGLASAEQYF	TGTGCCAGCAGCTTAGAGGGACTAGCGAGTGCCGAGCAGTACTTC
13	TRBV5-1	TRBJ2-3	.	.	CASSSPSVDTQYF	TGCGCCAGCAGCTCCCCCAGCGTAGATACGCAGTATTTT
16	TRBV29-1	TRBJ2-5	many	.	CSVEDLGREFVETQYF	TGCAGCGTTGAAGATCTCGGCCGGGAGTTCGTAGAGACCCAGTACTTC
19	TRBV21-1	TRBJ2-1	few	.	CASSKLMSGGMDSYNEQFF	TGTGCCAGCAGCAAATTAATGAGCGGGGGGATGGACTCCTACAATGAGCAGTTCTTC
14	TRBV12-3/TRBV12-4	TRBJ1-1	few	.	CASSPRAPPIEAFF	TGTGCCAGCAGTCCCCGCGCACCTCCTATCGAAGCTTTCTTT
17	TRBV7-2	TRBJ2-5	few	TRBD2	CASSSTWTSGTEETQYF	TGTGCCAGCAGCTCCACCTGGACTAGCGGGACCGAAGAGACCCAGTACTTC
15	TRBV4-1	TRBJ2-5	many	.	CASSLQGSGKETQYF	TGCGCCAGCAGCCTACAGGGTAGCGGTAAAGAGACCCAGTACTTC
16	TRBV5-6	TRBJ2-3	many	TRBD2	CASSRIARGDTDTQYF	TGTGCCAGCAGCCGCATAGCGCGGGGGGACACAGATACGCAGTATTTT
13	TRBV11-2	TRBJ2-2	few	.	CASSLGGGGELFF	TGTGCCAGCAGCTTAGGAGGCGGCGGGGAGCTGTTTTTT
14	TRBV12-3/TRBV12-4	TRBJ2-5	many	.	CASSPRRVQETQYF	TGTGCCAGCAGTCCCCGTCGGGTACAAGAGACCCAGTACTTC
11	TRBV7-2	TRBJ2-3	many	.	CASSPQGTQYF	TGTGCCAGCTCGCCTCAGGGTACGCAGTATTTT
18	TRBV7-9	TRBJ1-1	.	.	CASSLVSWRGRPNTEAFF	TGTGCCAGCAGCTTAGTCAGCTGGCGCGGCAGACCGAACACTGAAGCTTTCTTT